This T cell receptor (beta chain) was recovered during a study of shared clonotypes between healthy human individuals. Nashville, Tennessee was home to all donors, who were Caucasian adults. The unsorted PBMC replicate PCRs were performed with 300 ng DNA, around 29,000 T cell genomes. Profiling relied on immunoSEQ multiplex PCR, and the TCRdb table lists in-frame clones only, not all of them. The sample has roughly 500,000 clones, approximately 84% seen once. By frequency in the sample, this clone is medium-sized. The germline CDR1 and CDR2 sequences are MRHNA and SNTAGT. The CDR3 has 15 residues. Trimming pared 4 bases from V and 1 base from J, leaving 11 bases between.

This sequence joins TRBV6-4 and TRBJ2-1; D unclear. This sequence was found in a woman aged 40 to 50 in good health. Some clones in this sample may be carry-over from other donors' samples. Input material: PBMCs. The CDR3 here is CASSVEPESYNEQFF. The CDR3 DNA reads TGTGCCAGCAGTGTTGAACCAGAGTCCTACAATGAGCAGTTCTTC.